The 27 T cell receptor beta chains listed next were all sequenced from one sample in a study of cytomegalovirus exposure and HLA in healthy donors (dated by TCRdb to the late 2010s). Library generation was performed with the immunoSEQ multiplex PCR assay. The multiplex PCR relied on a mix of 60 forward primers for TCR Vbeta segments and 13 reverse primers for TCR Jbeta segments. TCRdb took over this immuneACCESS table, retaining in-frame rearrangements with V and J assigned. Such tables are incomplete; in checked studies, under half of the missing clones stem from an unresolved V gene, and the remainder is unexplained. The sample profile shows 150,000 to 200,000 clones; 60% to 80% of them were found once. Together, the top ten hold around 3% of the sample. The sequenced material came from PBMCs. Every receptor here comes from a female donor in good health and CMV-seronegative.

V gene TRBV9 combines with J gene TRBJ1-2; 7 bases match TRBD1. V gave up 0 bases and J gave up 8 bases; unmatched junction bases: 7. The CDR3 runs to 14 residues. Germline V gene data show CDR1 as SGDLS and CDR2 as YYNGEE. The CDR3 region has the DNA TGTGCCAGCAGCGTAGGGAGGACAGGAATAGGCTACACCTTC. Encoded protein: CASSVGRTGIGYTF.

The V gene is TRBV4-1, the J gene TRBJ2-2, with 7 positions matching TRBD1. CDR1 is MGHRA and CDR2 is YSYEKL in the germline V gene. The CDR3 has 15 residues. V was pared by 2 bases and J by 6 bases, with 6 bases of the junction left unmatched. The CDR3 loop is CASSQNDRVAGELFF. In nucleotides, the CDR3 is TGCGCCAGCAGCCAAAACGACAGGGTGGCCGGGGAGCTGTTTTTT.

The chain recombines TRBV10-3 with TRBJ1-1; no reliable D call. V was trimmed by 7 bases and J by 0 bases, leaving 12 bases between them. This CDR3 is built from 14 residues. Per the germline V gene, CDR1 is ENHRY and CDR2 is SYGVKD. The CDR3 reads CAIKMEGLNTEAFF. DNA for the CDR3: TGTGCCATCAAGATGGAGGGCTTGAACACTGAAGCTTTCTTT.

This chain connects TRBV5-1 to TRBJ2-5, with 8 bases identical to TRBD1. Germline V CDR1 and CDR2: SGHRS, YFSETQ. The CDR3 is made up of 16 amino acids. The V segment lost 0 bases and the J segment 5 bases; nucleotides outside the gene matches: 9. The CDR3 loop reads CASSLVAGGLGETQYF. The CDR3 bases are TGCGCCAGCAGCTTGGTTGCAGGGGGCTTAGGGGAGACCCAGTACTTC.

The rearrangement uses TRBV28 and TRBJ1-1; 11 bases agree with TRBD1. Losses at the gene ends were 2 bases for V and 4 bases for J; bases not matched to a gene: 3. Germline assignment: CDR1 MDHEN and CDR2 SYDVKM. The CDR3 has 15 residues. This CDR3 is CASSLGGTGGTEAFF. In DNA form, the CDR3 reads TGTGCCAGCAGTTTAGGAGGGACAGGGGGCACTGAAGCTTTCTTT.

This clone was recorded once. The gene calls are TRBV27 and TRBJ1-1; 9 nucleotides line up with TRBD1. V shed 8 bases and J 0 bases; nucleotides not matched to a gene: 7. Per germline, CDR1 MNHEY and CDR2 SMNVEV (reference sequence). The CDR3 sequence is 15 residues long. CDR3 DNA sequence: TGTGCCAGCGCTCCCGGGACAGGGATGAACACTGAAGCTTTCTTT. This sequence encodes CASAPGTGMNTEAFF.

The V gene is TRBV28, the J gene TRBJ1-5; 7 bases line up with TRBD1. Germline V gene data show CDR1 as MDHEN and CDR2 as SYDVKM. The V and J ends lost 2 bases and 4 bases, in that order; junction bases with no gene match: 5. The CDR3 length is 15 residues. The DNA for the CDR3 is TGTGCCAGCAGTTTAACGGACAGGTATAATCAGCCCCAGCATTTT. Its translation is CASSLTDRYNQPQHF.

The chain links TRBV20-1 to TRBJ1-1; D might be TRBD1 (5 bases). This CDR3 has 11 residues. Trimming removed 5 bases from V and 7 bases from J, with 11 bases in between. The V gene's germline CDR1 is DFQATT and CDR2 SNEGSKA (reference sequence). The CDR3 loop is CSALWTHEAFF. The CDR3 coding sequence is TGCAGTGCTCTATGGACACATGAAGCTTTCTTT.

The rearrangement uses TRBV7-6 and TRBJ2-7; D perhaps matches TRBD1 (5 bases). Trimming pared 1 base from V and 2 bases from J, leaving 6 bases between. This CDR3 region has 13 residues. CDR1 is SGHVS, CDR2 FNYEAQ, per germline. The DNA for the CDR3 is TGTGCCAGCAGCTTAGGCAGGGCCTACGAGCAGTACTTC. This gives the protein CASSLGRAYEQYF.

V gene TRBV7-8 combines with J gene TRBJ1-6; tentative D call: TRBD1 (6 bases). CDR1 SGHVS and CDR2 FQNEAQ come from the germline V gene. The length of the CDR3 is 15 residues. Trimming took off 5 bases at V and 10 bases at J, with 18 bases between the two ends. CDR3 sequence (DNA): TGTGCCAGCAGCCCGGACAGTGTCCGCGGATCACCCCTCCACTTT. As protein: CASSPDSVRGSPLHF.

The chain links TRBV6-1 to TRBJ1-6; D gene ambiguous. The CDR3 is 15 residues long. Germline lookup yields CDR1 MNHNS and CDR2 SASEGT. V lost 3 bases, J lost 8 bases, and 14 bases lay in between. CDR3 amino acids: CASSDLTVEYSPLHF. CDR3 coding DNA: TGTGCCAGCAGTGATTTAACAGTTGAATATTCACCCCTCCACTTT.

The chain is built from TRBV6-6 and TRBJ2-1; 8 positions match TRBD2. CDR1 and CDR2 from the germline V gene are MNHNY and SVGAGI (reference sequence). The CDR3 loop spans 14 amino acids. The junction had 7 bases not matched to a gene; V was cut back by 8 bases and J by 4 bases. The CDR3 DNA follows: TGTGCCAGCCTGGCTAGCGGGTCTTACAATGAGCAGTTCTTC. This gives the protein CASLASGSYNEQFF.

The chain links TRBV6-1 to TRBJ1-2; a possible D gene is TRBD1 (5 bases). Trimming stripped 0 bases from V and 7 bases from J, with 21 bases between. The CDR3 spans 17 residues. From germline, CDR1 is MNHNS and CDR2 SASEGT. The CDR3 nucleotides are TGTGCCAGCAGTGAAGCAAGTGGCGGGGGGATGTTAGGTGGCTACACCTTC. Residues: CASSEASGGGMLGGYTF.

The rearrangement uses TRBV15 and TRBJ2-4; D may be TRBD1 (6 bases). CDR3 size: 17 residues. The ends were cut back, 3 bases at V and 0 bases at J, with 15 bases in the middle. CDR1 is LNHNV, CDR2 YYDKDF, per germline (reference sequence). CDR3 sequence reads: CATSRATGTLAKNIQYF. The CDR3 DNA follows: TGTGCCACCAGCAGGGCTACAGGGACATTAGCCAAAAACATTCAGTACTTC.

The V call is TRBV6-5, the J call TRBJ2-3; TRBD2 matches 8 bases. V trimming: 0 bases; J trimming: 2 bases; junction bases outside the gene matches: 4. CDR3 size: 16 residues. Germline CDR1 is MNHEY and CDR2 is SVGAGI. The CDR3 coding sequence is TGTGCCAGCAGTTACTCGATAGCGGGACTCACAGATACGCAGTATTTT. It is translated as CASSYSIAGLTDTQYF.

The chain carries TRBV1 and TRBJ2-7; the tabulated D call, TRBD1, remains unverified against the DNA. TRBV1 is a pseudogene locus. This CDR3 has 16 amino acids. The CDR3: CTSSHIRQGCSYEQYF. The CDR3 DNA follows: TGCACCAGCAGCCACATCAGACAGGGCTGCTCCTACGAGCAGTACTTC.

The CDR3 bases are TGTGCCAGCAGTGCGACAGGGGGTCAGCCCCAGCATTTT. Its protein product is CASSATGGQPQHF. V usage is TRBV6-5 and J usage is TRBJ1-5, with TRBD1 matching 9 bases. V lost 5 bases, J lost 6 bases, and 2 bases stayed unmatched. There are 13 residues in the CDR3. Germline CDR1 MNHEY, CDR2 SVGAGI.

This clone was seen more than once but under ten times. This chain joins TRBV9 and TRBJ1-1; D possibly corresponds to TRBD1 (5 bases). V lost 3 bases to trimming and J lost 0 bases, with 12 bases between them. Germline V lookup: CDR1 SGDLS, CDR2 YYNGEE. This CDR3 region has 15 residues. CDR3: CASSAQLDMNTEAFF. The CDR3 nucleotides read TGTGCCAGCAGCGCACAACTGGACATGAACACTGAAGCTTTCTTT.

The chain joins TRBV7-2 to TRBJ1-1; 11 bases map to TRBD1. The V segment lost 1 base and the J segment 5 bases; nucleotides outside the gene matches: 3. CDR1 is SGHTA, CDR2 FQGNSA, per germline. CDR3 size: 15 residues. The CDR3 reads CASSLGGTGGTEAFF. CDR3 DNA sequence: TGTGCCAGCAGCTTAGGTGGGACAGGGGGGACTGAAGCTTTCTTT. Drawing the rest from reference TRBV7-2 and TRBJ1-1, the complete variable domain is GAGVSQSPSNKVTEKGKDVELRCDPISGHTALYWYRQSLGQGLEFLIYFQGNSAPDKSGLPSDRFSAERTGGSVSTLTIQRTQQEDSAVYLCASSLGGTGGTEAFFGQGTRLTVV.

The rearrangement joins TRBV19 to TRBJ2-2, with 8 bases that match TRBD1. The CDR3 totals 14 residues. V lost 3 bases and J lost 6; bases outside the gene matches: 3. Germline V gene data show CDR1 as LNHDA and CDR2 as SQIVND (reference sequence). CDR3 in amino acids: CASSIRTGSGELFF. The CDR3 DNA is TGTGCCAGTAGTATCCGGACAGGGTCCGGGGAGCTGTTTTTT.

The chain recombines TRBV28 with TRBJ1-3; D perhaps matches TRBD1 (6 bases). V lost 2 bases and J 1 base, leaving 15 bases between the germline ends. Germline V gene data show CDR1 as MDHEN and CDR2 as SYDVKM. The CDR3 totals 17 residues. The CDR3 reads CASSLISGAWSGNTIYF. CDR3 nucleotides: TGTGCCAGCAGTTTAATATCAGGGGCTTGGTCTGGAAACACCATATATTTT. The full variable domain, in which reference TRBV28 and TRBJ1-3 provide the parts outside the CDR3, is DVKVTQSSRYLVKRTGEKVFLECVQDMDHENMFWYRQDPGLGLRLIYFSYDVKMKEKGDIPEGYSVSREKKERFSLILESASTNQTSMYLCASSLISGAWSGNTIYFGEGSWLTVV.

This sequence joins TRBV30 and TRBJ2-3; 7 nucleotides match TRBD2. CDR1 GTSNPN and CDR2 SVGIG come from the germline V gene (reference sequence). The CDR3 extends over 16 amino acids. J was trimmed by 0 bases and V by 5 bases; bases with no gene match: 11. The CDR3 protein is CAWSRGGSPSTDTQYF. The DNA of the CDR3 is TGTGCCTGGTCCCGCGGCGGGAGCCCAAGCACAGATACGCAGTATTTT.

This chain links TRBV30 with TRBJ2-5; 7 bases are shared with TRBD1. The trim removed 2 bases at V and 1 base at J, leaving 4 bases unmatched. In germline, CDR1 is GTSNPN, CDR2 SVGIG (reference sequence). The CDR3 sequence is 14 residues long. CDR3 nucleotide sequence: TGTGCCTGGAGTCTGGACAGGAGCCAAGAGACCCAGTACTTC. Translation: CAWSLDRSQETQYF.

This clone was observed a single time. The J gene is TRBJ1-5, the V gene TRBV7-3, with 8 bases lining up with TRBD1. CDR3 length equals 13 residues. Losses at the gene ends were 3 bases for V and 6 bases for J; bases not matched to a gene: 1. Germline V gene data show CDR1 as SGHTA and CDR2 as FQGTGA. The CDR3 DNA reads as TGTGCCAGCAGCTTGGACAGGGCTCAGCCCCAGCATTTT. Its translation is CASSLDRAQPQHF.

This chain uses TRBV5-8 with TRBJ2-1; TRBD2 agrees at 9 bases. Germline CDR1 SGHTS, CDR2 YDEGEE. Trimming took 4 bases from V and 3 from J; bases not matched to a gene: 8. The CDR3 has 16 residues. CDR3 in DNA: TGTGCCAGCAGCCTGGGGATGACTAGCGGCTACAATGAGCAGTTCTTC. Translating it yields CASSLGMTSGYNEQFF.

CDR3: CASTGGVRYEQYF. The CDR3 nucleotides are TGTGCCAGCACTGGGGGGGTCCGCTACGAGCAGTACTTC. The V gene is TRBV28, the J gene TRBJ2-5, with 7 bases aligning to TRBD2. The end of the DNA fits TRBJ2-7 better, so the J call may be wrong. Germline V lookup: CDR1 MDHEN, CDR2 SYDVKM. CDR3 length: 13 amino acids.

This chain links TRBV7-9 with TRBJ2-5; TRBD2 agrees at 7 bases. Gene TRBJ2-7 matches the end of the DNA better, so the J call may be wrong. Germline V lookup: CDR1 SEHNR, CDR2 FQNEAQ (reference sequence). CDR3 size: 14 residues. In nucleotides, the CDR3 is TGTGCCAGCAGCCACCGGGGAGGGGTCTACGAGCAGTACTTC. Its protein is CASSHRGGVYEQYF.